Listed here are 19 T cell receptor beta chains from one sample, sequenced in a study of cytomegalovirus exposure and HLA in healthy donors. PCR was performed using 60 Vbeta and 13 Jbeta primers. Here immunoSEQ multiplex PCR was the method, and the copy in TCRdb shows in-frame clones only, minus some. This repertoire shows about 180,000 clones, approximately 79% found once; its top ten account for 0.65% to 0.75%. Input material: PBMCs. These receptors were collected from a woman aged 40 to 50 in good health and CMV-seronegative.

This clone was seen many times. This chain connects TRBV5-6 to TRBJ1-4; weak D call: TRBD1 (6 bases). V was shortened by 0 bases and J by 11 bases, with 11 bases between the two germline ends. This CDR3 spans 13 amino acids. Per germline, CDR1 SGHDT and CDR2 YYEEEE. This CDR3 is CASSLEGVPKLFF. The CDR3 nucleotides read TGTGCCAGCAGCTTGGAGGGGGTTCCTAAACTGTTTTTT.

A single count supports this clone. The rearrangement uses TRBV9 and TRBJ2-7, with TRBD2 as a possible D gene (5 bases). The CDR3 contains 15 residues. V was shortened by 0 bases and J by 2 bases, with 12 bases between the two germline ends. Germline assignment: CDR1 SGDLS and CDR2 YYNGEE. The CDR3 loop is CASSVGGTRAYEQYF. Here the CDR3 DNA reads TGTGCCAGCAGCGTAGGAGGCACTAGGGCCTACGAGCAGTACTTC.

V and J are TRBV6-6 and TRBJ2-6; TRBD2 is a possible D gene (5 bases). This CDR3 spans 12 amino acids. The ends were cut back, 8 bases at V and 12 bases at J, with 14 bases in the middle. The germline V gene encodes CDR1 MNHNY and CDR2 SVGAGI (reference sequence). This CDR3 reads CASATPGSVLTF. The CDR3 DNA is TGTGCCAGCGCCACCCCGGGGTCCGTCCTGACTTTC.

Remarks on this clone: Distinct nucleotide sequences in the sample also encode this CDR3. This chain links TRBV27 with TRBJ2-7, with D perhaps matching TRBD2 (6 bases). Germline CDR1 MNHEY, CDR2 SMNVEV (reference sequence). The CDR3 covers 14 residues. V shed 0 bases and J shed 3 bases, with 9 bases lying between them. The DNA for the CDR3 is TGTGCCAGCAGTTTATCGGCGGGAAGCTACGAGCAGTACTTC. Its protein product is CASSLSAGSYEQYF.

This clone was seen more than once but under ten times. The gene calls are TRBV15 and TRBJ1-6; 7 bases are shared with TRBD1. The J segment lost 10 bases and the V segment lost 3 bases, leaving 3 bases of the junction unmatched. The germline CDR1 and CDR2 sequences are LNHNV and YYDKDF (reference sequence). CDR3 length: 13 amino acids. CDR3 DNA sequence: TGTGCCACCAGCAGTCGGGACAGCTCACCCCTCCACTTT. As protein: CATSSRDSSPLHF.

On this clone itself: One end of the junction is discordant with germline, which a read error may explain. Here the CDR3 DNA reads TGCGCCAGCAGCTTGGCTGGACAATTGAACACTGAAGCTTCCTTT. Translation gives CASSLAGQLNTEASF. V gene TRBV5-1 combines with J gene TRBJ1-1, with D possibly TRBD1 on 5 matching bases. Germline V gene sequence: CDR1 SGHRS, CDR2 YFSETQ. This CDR3 region has 15 residues.

This chain joins TRBV28 and TRBJ2-2, with 15 bases matching TRBD2. The CDR3 spans 18 residues. Per the germline V gene, CDR1 is MDHEN and CDR2 is SYDVKM. V shed 6 bases and J 3 bases; nucleotides not matched to a gene: 8. This chain's CDR3 is CASRRGLAGGRYTGELFF. CDR3 in DNA: TGTGCCAGCAGAAGGGGACTAGCGGGAGGTCGTTACACCGGGGAGCTGTTTTTT. The full variable domain, in which reference TRBV28 and TRBJ2-2 provide the parts outside the CDR3, is DVKVTQSSRYLVKRTGEKVFLECVQDMDHENMFWYRQDPGLGLRLIYFSYDVKMKEKGDIPEGYSVSREKKERFSLILESASTNQTSMYLCASRRGLAGGRYTGELFFGEGSRLTVL.

The chain uses TRBV29-1 and TRBJ1-2; 7 positions agree with TRBD1. V was clipped by 7 bases and J by 3 bases; unmatched bases: 5. Germline lookup yields CDR1 SQVTM and CDR2 ANQGSEA. The CDR3 spans 12 residues. The CDR3 bases are TGCAGCGCGCGACAGGGAGACTATGGCTACACCTTC. Its translation is CSARQGDYGYTF.

This rearrangement joins TRBV7-8 to TRBJ1-3, with TRBD1 identical over 9 bases. Unmatched junction bases numbered 3, after V lost 4 bases and J lost 2 bases. CDR3 size: 15 residues. Looked up from germline, CDR1 is SGHVS and CDR2 is FQNEAQ. The CDR3 is CASSSTGGPGNTIYF. The CDR3 DNA follows: TGTGCCAGCAGCTCCACAGGGGGCCCTGGAAACACCATATATTTT.

The chain uses TRBV6-6 and TRBJ1-5, with D tentatively TRBD1 (6 bases). Germline CDR1 and CDR2: MNHNY and SVGAGI (reference sequence). The CDR3 is made up of 14 amino acids. V shed 2 bases and J shed 3 bases, with 8 bases lying between them. CDR3 residues: CASSYGGYNQPQHF. CDR3 coding DNA: TGTGCCAGCAGTTACGGGGGCTACAATCAGCCCCAGCATTTT.

The chain joins TRBV30 to TRBJ2-3; no reliable D call. The CDR3 is made up of 13 amino acids. Per the germline V gene, CDR1 is GTSNPN and CDR2 is SVGIG (reference sequence). V shed 1 base and J shed 5 bases, with 10 bases lying between them. CDR3 nucleotide sequence: TGTGCCTGGAGTGATGGTGAGGTAGATACGCAGTATTTT. This gives the protein CAWSDGEVDTQYF.

This CDR3 reads CASSQGLSGTGVSYEQYF. CDR3 nucleotide sequence: TGCGCCAGCAGCCAAGGACTCTCCGGGACAGGCGTATCCTACGAGCAGTACTTC. The J gene is TRBJ2-7, the V gene TRBV4-1, with TRBD1 matching over 8 bases. The CDR3 sequence is 18 residues long. V gave up 1 base and J gave up 1 base; unmatched junction bases: 12. Germline V lookup: CDR1 MGHRA, CDR2 YSYEKL.

The chain links TRBV27 to TRBJ2-1, with TRBD2 matching over 12 bases. This CDR3 comprises 17 residues. Unmatched junction bases numbered 8, after V lost 5 bases and J lost 3 bases. CDR1 and CDR2 from the germline V gene are MNHEY and SMNVEV (reference sequence). CDR3 sequence reads: CASSLRLAGANYNEQFF. In DNA, the CDR3 is TGTGCCAGCAGTCTGCGACTAGCGGGGGCCAACTACAATGAGCAGTTCTTC.

The J gene is TRBJ2-7, the V gene TRBV27, with 8 bases lining up with TRBD1. The V and J ends lost 1 base and 5 bases, in that order; junction bases with no gene match: 10. The CDR3 is made up of 16 amino acids. CDR1 and CDR2 (germline): MNHEY, SMNVEV (reference sequence). In DNA, the CDR3 is TGTGCCAGCAGTTTATATTTCGCGACAGGGGACCACGAGCAGTACTTC. This codes for CASSLYFATGDHEQYF.

V is TRBV5-1 and J is TRBJ2-1; 7 bases are shared with TRBD1. The CDR3 contains 15 residues. J gave up 9 bases and V 0 bases, and 9 bases lay outside the gene matches. CDR1 SGHRS and CDR2 YFSETQ come from the germline V gene. The CDR3 DNA reads as TGCGCCAGCAGCTTGGAGGGACAGAGGCCTAGTGAGCAGTTCTTC. Its protein is CASSLEGQRPSEQFF.

This chain connects TRBV2 to TRBJ2-5, with 9 bases fitting TRBD2. In germline, CDR1 is SNHLY, CDR2 FYNNEI. The CDR3 runs 14 residues. Unmatched junction bases numbered 9, after V lost 8 bases and J lost 5 bases. CDR3 loop: CASGGGGVGETQYF. CDR3 in DNA: TGTGCCAGCGGAGGCGGGGGGGTTGGCGAGACCCAGTACTTC.

CDR3 bases: TGTGCCAGCAGCATAACTTCAGGGGAAGGCTACACCTTC. Its protein product is CASSITSGEGYTF. V usage is TRBV2 and J usage is TRBJ1-2; D may be TRBD1 (6 bases). The germline V gene encodes CDR1 SNHLY and CDR2 FYNNEI. Trimming took off 6 bases at V and 8 bases at J, with 16 bases between the two ends. This CDR3 spans 13 amino acids. Full variable domain (missing parts from reference TRBV2 and TRBJ1-2): EPEVTQTPSHQVTQMGQEVILRCVPISNHLYFYWYRQILGQKVEFLVSFYNNEISEKSEIFDDQFSVERPDGSNFTLKIRSTKLEDSAMYFCASSITSGEGYTFGSGTRLTVV.

This sequence joins TRBV4-2 and TRBJ2-7; 8 bases match TRBD1. Germline V CDR1 and CDR2: LGHNA, YNFKEQ. The CDR3 runs to 16 residues. With 0 bases clipped from V and 1 base from J, the junction kept 5 bases outside the gene matches. The CDR3 region has the DNA TGTGCCAGCAGCCAAGAGGGTACAGGGGGTTCCTACGAGCAGTACTTC. Protein sequence: CASSQEGTGGSYEQYF.

The chain uses TRBV6-4 and TRBJ2-1, with 11 bases lining up with TRBD2. The trim removed 5 bases at V and 6 bases at J, leaving 6 bases unmatched. CDR1 MRHNA and CDR2 SNTAGT come from the germline V gene. This CDR3 comprises 15 residues. CDR3 in amino acids: CASSKLAGASNEQFF. The CDR3 DNA follows: TGTGCCAGCAGTAAACTAGCGGGGGCCAGCAATGAGCAGTTCTTC.